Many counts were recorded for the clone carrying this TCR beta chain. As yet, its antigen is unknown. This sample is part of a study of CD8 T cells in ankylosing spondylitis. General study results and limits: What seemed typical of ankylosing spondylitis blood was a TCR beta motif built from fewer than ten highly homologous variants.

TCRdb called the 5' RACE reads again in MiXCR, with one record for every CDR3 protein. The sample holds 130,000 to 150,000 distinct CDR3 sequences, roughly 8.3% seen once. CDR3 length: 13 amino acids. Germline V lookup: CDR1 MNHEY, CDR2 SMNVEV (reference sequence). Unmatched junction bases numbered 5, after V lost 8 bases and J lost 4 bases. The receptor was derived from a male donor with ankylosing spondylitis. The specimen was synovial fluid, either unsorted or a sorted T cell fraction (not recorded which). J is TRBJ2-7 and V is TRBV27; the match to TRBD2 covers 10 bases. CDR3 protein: CASRRTSGYEQYF. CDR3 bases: TGTGCCAGCCGAAGGACTAGCGGATACGAGCAGTACTTC.